This record covers a single T cell receptor (beta chain). Profiling relied on immunoSEQ multiplex PCR, and the TCRdb table lists in-frame clones only, not all of them. The table records approximately 47,000 clones, around 80% of them present only once. The data stem from a study of T cells in tumors after PD-1 blockade. In germline, CDR1 is SGHNT, CDR2 YENEEA. V was cut by 5 bases and J by 6 bases, with 11 bases left in between. The CDR3 is made up of 13 amino acids. This chain connects TRBV11-3 to TRBJ1-5; a weak D match, TRBD1 (5 bases). The receptor comes from a human donor with advanced basal cell or squamous cell carcinoma (not recorded which). Sequenced here: PBMCs, sampled before anti-PD-1 therapy. This CDR3 reads CASSQGVSQPQHF. The CDR3 DNA reads TGTGCCAGCAGCCAGGGAGTCAGTCAGCCCCAGCATTTT. Drawing the rest from reference TRBV11-3 and TRBJ1-5, the complete variable domain is EAGVVQSPRYKIIEKKQPVAFWCNPISGHNTLYWYLQNLGQGPELLIRYENEEAVDDSQLPKDRFSAERLKGVDSTLKIQPAELGDSAVYLCASSQGVSQPQHFGDGTRLSIL.